These 10 T cell receptor beta chains came from one sample sequenced in a study of response to subunit inactivated influenza vaccine. MiXCR was run by TCRdb on the RT-PCR reads, yielding one entry per CDR3 protein. Here the sample spans approximately 730,000 distinct CDR3 sequences, roughly 13% being singletons. This material consisted of PBMCs from blood, taken roughly 2 weeks before vaccination. The receptors stem from a man over 45 who received an inactivated influenza vaccine.

J is TRBJ2-3 and V is TRBV6-1; D tentatively reads TRBD1 or TRBD2 (5 bases each). V was shortened by 7 bases and J by 2 bases, with 13 bases between the two germline ends. From germline, CDR1 is MNHNS and CDR2 SASEGT. This CDR3 has 14 amino acids. The CDR3 here is CASTGTSPTDTQYF. CDR3 bases: TGTGCCAGCACCGGGACCTCCCCCACAGATACGCAGTATTTT.

This chain connects TRBV5-1 to TRBJ2-2; 8 bases fit TRBD2. Germline trimming cut 5 bases from V and 5 bases from J; bases unmatched to any gene: 8. The CDR3 covers 15 residues. In germline, CDR1 is SGHRS, CDR2 YFSETQ. CDR3 nucleotide sequence: TGCGCCAGCAGGGGAGAACCTAGCGGGACCGGGGAGCTGTTTTTT. Its protein product is CASRGEPSGTGELFF. Full variable domain (rest looked up from reference TRBV5-1 and TRBJ2-2): KAGVTQTPRYLIKTRGQQVTLSCSPISGHRSVSWYQQTPGQGLQFLFEYFSETQRNKGNFPGRFSGRQFSNSRSEMNVSTLELGDSALYLCASRGEPSGTGELFFGEGSRLTVL.

This clonotype turned up a few times. The V call is TRBV5-1, the J call TRBJ2-3; 10 bases fit TRBD2. V dropped 3 bases and J dropped 8; count of bases not matched to a gene: 6. The V gene's germline CDR1 is SGHRS and CDR2 YFSETQ. The CDR3 runs to 14 residues. CDR3 nucleotides: TGCGCCAGCAGCTCCGGGACTAGCGTGGGTACGCAGTATTTT. Residues: CASSSGTSVGTQYF.

This chain links TRBV20-1 with TRBJ2-3; D is perhaps TRBD1 (5 bases). The V gene's germline CDR1 is DFQATT and CDR2 SNEGSKA (reference sequence). V lost 5 bases and J 1 base, leaving 13 bases between the germline ends. This CDR3 region has 14 residues. CDR3 bases: TGCAGTGCTGGTCTTGGGGCCCGCACAGATACGCAGTATTTT. It yields the protein CSAGLGARTDTQYF.

In its sample, this clonotype was seen many times. V and J are TRBV28 and TRBJ2-5; D is ambiguous. The V and J ends lost 2 bases and 5 bases respectively, with 6 bases between them. This CDR3 is built from 12 residues. CDR1 and CDR2 (germline): MDHEN, SYDVKM. The DNA for the CDR3 is TGTGCCAGCAGTTTAGTTAAGGAGACCCAGTACTTC. Translation: CASSLVKETQYF. Combining the CDR3 with reference TRBV28 and TRBJ2-5 gives the whole variable domain DVKVTQSSRYLVKRTGEKVFLECVQDMDHENMFWYRQDPGLGLRLIYFSYDVKMKEKGDIPEGYSVSREKKERFSLILESASTNQTSMYLCASSLVKETQYFGPGTRLLVL.

This chain connects TRBV2 to TRBJ2-1; no clear D. Deletions cut 4 bases from V and 14 bases from J, with 12 bases between. This CDR3 has 11 residues. In germline, CDR1 is SNHLY, CDR2 FYNNEI. DNA for the CDR3: TGTGCCAGCAGTGGCCTACTCCTCAAGTTCTTC. Translation: CASSGLLLKFF.

This clonotype was picked up many times. The chain is built from TRBV12-3 or TRBV12-4 and TRBJ2-1; TRBD2 matches 10 bases. The CDR3 consists of 15 residues. The trim removed 5 bases at V and 6 bases at J, leaving 7 bases unmatched. The CDR3 sequence: CASSRPSGSANEQFF. The CDR3 DNA is TGTGCCAGCAGTCGTCCTAGCGGGAGTGCCAATGAGCAGTTCTTC.

This clonotype appeared many times. The chain uses TRBV20-1 and TRBJ2-7; 10 bases map to TRBD2. Germline-derived CDR1 and CDR2 are DFQATT and SNEGSKA (reference sequence). V shed 1 base and J 4 bases; nucleotides not matched to a gene: 4. The CDR3 extends over 14 amino acids. The CDR3 loop is CSARVPAGGYEQYF. The DNA for the CDR3 is TGCAGTGCTAGAGTTCCAGCGGGAGGGTACGAGCAGTACTTC.

This clonotype was seen only a few times. This rearrangement joins TRBV19 to TRBJ1-5; 8 nucleotides agree with TRBD1. This CDR3 has 14 amino acids. In germline, CDR1 is LNHDA, CDR2 SQIVND (reference sequence). J was trimmed by 5 bases and V by 3 bases; bases with no gene match: 3. CDR3 sequence reads: CASSITGGHQPQHF. In nucleotides, the CDR3 is TGTGCCAGTAGTATCACAGGGGGTCATCAGCCCCAGCATTTT.

There are a few counts of this clonotype. The CDR3 DNA is TGTGCCACCAGTGACCCGGGGGGGAGAGCCACAGATACGCAGTATTTT. This codes for CATSDPGGRATDTQYF. This chain uses TRBV24-1 with TRBJ2-3; 8 nucleotides agree with TRBD2. J lost 2 bases, V lost 4 bases, and 7 bases had no gene match. The CDR3 sequence is 16 residues long. Per germline, CDR1 KGHDR and CDR2 SFDVKD.